These 8 T cell receptor beta chains were sequenced from one sample in a study of metastatic and nonmetastatic thyroid tumors. TCRdb reanalyzed the PCR reads via MiXCR. The sample yields around 31,000 clones, 15% seen once. Before thyroid surgery, none of the patients had received any treatment. The sequenced material came from blood. These receptors originate from a male donor with papillary thyroid cancer or a benign thyroid nodule (not recorded which). Some clones in this sample may be carry-over from other donors' samples.

There are many counts of this clone. Other DNA sequences in the same sample also yield this CDR3. This chain uses TRBV5-1 with TRBJ2-3; TRBD1 is a possible D gene (5 bases). Trimming stripped 2 bases from V and 1 base from J, with 5 bases between. This CDR3 comprises 13 residues. Germline-derived CDR1 and CDR2 are SGHRS and YFSETQ. This CDR3 reads CASSLQGTDTQYF. The CDR3, as DNA: TGCGCCAGCAGCTTACAGGGCACAGATACGCAGTATTTT.

The chain employs TRBV19 and TRBJ2-7; a possible D gene is TRBD1 (8 bases). CDR3 length: 15 amino acids. The germline V gene encodes CDR1 LNHDA and CDR2 SQIVND (reference sequence). V was trimmed by 6 bases and J by 4 bases, leaving 19 bases between them. CDR3 nucleotide sequence: TGTGCCAGTAGCACAGGGGGGGGAGTGAGGTACGAGCAGTACTTC. It is translated as CASSTGGGVRYEQYF.

The rearrangement links TRBV19 to TRBJ2-2; 11 bases are a match to TRBD2. The CDR3 runs to 18 residues. The germline gives CDR1 LNHDA, CDR2 SQIVND (reference sequence). V lost 4 bases to trimming and J lost 5 bases; unmatched junction nucleotides: 12. Here the CDR3 reads CASSKGGIAGGRTGELFF. The CDR3, as DNA: TGTGCCAGTAGTAAGGGGGGCATAGCGGGAGGGAGGACCGGGGAGCTGTTTTTT.

This clone has ten or more counts. The chain recombines TRBV6-6 with TRBJ2-1; D ambiguous. Between the trimmed V and J ends, which lost 2 bases and 4 bases, there was a span of 12 bases. The CDR3 extends over 15 amino acids. Germline loops: CDR1 MNHNY, CDR2 SVGAGI (reference sequence). The CDR3 nucleotides read TGTGCCAGCAGTTACCAGGTGACACGATACAATGAGCAGTTCTTC. It codes for CASSYQVTRYNEQFF.

This chain connects TRBV9 to TRBJ2-5, with TRBD2 matching over 8 bases. The CDR3 totals 14 residues. Germline values: CDR1 SGDLS, CDR2 YYNGEE. The ends lost 4 bases at V and 7 bases at J; junction bases unmatched: 9. DNA of the CDR3: TGTGCCAGCAGCACCAATGACCTAGCGGGGACCCAGTACTTC. The encoded protein is CASSTNDLAGTQYF.

This clone has at least ten counts. The chain recombines TRBV5-1 with TRBJ1-2; 10 bases line up with TRBD1. V was pared by 0 bases and J by 7 bases, with 6 bases of the junction left unmatched. The CDR3 sequence is 15 residues long. Germline CDR1 reads SGHRS; CDR2 reads YFSETQ. The CDR3 nucleotides read TGCGCCAGCAGCTTGGCGGGACAGGGGAATAGTGGCTACACCTTC. Amino acids: CASSLAGQGNSGYTF.

This clone was detected a few times. This chain's CDR3 is CAISGQWPETQYF. DNA for the CDR3: TGTGCCATCAGTGGACAGTGGCCAGAGACCCAGTACTTC. The rearrangement uses TRBV10-3 and TRBJ2-5, with D possibly TRBD1 on 5 matching bases. The V and J ends lost 4 bases and 4 bases respectively, with 10 bases between them. Germline V gene sequence: CDR1 ENHRY, CDR2 SYGVKD. This CDR3 comprises 13 residues.

This clone has at least ten counts. The chain has TRBV30 and TRBJ2-7, with 10 bases aligning to TRBD2. V was clipped by 2 bases and J by 3 bases; unmatched bases: 7. This CDR3 comprises 15 residues. The germline V gene has CDR1 GTSNPN and CDR2 SVGIG (reference sequence). The CDR3 DNA reads TGTGCCTGGAGTTCCCTAGCGGGAGTTCGCTACGAGCAGTACTTC. This sequence encodes CAWSSLAGVRYEQYF.